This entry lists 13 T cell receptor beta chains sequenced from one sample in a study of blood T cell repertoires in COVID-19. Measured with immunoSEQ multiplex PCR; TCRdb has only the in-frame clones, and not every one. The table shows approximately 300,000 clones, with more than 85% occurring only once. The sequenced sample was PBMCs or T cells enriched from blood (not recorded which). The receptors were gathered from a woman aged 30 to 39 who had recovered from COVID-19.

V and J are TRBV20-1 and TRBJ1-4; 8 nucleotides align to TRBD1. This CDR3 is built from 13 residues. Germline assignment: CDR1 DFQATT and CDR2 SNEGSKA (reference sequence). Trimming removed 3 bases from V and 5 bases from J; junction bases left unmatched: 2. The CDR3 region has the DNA TGCAGTGCTAGTCGACAGGGGAATGAAAAACTGTTTTTT. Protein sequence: CSASRQGNEKLFF.

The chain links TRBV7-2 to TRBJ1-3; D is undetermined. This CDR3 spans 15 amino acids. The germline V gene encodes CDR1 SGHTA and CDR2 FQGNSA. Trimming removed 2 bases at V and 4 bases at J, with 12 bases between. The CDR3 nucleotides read TGTGCCAGCAGCTTAAGTCCTAATGTAGGAAACACCATATATTTT. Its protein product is CASSLSPNVGNTIYF.

CDR3: CASSLASASSYNEQFF. Written as DNA, the CDR3 is TGTGCCAGCAGCTTAGCTAGCGCGAGCTCCTACAATGAGCAGTTCTTC. The chain recombines TRBV7-3 with TRBJ2-1, with TRBD2 as a possible D gene (6 bases). Germline CDR1 SGHTA, CDR2 FQGTGA. V lost 2 bases, J lost 0 bases, and 11 bases lay in between. The length of the CDR3 is 16 residues.

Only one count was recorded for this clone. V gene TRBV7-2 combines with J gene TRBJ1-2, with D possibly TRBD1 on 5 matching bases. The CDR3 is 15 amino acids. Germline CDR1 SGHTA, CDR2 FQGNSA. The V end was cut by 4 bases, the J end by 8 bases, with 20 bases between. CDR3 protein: CASSSGRDWGLGYTF. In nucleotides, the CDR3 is TGTGCCAGCAGCTCAGGAAGGGACTGGGGCTTGGGCTACACCTTC.

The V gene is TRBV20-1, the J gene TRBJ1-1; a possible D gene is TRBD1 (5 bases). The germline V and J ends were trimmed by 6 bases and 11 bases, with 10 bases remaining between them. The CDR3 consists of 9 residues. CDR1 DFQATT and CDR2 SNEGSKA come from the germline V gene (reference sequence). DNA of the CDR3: TGCAGTGCAGTGGGGCTGGCTTTCTTT. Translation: CSAVGLAFF.

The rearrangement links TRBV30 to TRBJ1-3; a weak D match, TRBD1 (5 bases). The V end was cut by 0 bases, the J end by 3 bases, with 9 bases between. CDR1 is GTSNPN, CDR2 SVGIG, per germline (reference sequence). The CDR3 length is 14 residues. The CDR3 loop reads CAWSVPTGGNTIYF. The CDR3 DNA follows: TGTGCCTGGAGTGTACCTACAGGTGGAAACACCATATATTTT. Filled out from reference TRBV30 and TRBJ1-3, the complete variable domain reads SQTIHQWPATLVQPVGSPLSLECTVEGTSNPNLYWYRQAAGRGLQLLFYSVGIGQISSEVPQNLSASRPQDRQFILSSKKLLLSDSGFYLCAWSVPTGGNTIYFGEGSWLTVV.

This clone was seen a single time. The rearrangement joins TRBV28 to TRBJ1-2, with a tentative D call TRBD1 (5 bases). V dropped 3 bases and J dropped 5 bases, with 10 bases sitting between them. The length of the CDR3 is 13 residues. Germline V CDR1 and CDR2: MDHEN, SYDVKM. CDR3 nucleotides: TGTGCCAGCAGTTTTGGAGGGGAGTATGGCTACACCTTC. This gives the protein CASSFGGEYGYTF.

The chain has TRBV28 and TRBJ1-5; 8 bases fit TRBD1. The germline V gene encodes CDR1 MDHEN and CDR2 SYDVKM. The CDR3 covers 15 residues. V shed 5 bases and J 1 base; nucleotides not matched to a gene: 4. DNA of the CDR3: TGTGCCAGCAGTACCCACAGGGGGAGCAATCAGCCCCAGCATTTT. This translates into CASSTHRGSNQPQHF. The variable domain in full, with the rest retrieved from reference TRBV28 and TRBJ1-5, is DVKVTQSSRYLVKRTGEKVFLECVQDMDHENMFWYRQDPGLGLRLIYFSYDVKMKEKGDIPEGYSVSREKKERFSLILESASTNQTSMYLCASSTHRGSNQPQHFGDGTRLSIL.

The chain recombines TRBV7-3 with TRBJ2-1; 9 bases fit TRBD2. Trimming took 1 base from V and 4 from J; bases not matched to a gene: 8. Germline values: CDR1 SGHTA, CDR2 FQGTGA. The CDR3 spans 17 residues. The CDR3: CASSLRGGTSSYNEQFF. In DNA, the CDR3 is TGTGCCAGCAGCTTAAGAGGAGGGACTAGCAGTTACAATGAGCAGTTCTTC.

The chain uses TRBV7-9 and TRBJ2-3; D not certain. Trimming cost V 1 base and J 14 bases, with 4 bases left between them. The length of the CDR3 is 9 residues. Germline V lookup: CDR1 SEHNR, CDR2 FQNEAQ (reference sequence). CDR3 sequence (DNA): TGTGCCAGCAGCTTAGGAGGGTATTTT. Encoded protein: CASSLGGYF.

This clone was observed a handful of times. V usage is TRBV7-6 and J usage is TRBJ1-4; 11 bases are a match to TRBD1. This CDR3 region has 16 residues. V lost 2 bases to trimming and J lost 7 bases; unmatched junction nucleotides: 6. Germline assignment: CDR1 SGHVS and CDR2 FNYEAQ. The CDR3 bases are TGTGCCAGCAGCTTAAGCGTCGGGACAGGGGGTGAAAAACTGTTTTTT. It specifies CASSLSVGTGGEKLFF.

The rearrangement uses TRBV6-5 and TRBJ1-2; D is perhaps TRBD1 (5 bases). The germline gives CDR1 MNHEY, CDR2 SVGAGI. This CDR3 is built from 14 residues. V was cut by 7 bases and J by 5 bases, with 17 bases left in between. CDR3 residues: CASIFSLGEYGYTF. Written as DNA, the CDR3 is TGTGCCAGCATCTTTTCATTAGGGGAATATGGCTACACCTTC.

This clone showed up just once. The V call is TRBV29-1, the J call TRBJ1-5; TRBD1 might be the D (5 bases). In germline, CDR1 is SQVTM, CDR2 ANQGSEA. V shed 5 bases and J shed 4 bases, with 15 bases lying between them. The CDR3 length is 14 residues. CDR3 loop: CSVSGGTDNQPQHF. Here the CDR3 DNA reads TGCAGCGTTAGCGGAGGGACCGATAATCAGCCCCAGCATTTT. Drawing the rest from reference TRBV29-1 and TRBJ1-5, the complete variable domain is SAVISQKPSRDICQRGTSLTIQCQVDSQVTMMFWYRQQPGQSLTLIATANQGSEATYESGFVIDKFPISRPNLTFSTLTVSNMSPEDSSIYLCSVSGGTDNQPQHFGDGTRLSIL.